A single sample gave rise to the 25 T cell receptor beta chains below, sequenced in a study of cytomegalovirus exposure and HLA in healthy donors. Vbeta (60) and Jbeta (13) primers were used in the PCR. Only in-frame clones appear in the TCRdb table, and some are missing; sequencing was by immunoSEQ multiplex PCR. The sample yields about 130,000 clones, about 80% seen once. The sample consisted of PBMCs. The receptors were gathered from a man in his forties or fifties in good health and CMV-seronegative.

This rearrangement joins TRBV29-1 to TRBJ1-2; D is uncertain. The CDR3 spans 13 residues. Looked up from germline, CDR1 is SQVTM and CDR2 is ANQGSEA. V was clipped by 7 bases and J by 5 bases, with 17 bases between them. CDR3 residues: CSGQDGVGYGYTF. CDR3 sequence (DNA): TGCAGCGGCCAGGACGGGGTAGGATATGGCTACACCTTC.

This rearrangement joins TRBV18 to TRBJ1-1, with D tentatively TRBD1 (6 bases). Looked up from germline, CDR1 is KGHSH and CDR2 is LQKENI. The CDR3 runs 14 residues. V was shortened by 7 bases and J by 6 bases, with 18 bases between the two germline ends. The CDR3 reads CASYQGGGPPEAFF. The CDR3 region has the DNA TGTGCCAGCTACCAGGGCGGGGGGCCCCCTGAAGCTTTCTTT.

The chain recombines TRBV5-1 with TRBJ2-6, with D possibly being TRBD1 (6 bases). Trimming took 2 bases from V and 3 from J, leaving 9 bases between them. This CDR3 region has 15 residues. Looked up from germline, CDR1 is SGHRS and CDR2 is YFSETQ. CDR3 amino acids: CASSFGGLGANVLTF. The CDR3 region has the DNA TGCGCCAGCAGCTTTGGGGGCCTTGGGGCCAACGTCCTGACTTTC.

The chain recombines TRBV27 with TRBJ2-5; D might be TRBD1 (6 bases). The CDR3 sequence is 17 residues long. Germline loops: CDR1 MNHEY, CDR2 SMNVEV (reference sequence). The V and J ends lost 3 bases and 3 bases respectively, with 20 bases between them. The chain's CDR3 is CASSFSYSAGAKETQYF. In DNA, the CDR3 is TGTGCCAGCAGTTTTAGTTATTCGGCAGGGGCGAAAGAGACCCAGTACTTC.

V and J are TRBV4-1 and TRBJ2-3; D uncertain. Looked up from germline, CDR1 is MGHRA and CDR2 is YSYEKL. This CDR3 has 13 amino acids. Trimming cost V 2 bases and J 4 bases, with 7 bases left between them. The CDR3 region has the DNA TGCGCCAGCAGCCAATTTCGCGCAGATACGCAGTATTTT. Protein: CASSQFRADTQYF.

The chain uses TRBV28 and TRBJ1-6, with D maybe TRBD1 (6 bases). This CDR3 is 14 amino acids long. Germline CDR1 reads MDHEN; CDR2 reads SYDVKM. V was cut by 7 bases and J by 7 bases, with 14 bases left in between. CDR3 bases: TGTGCCAGCAATAACAGGGTGGGAAATTCACCCCTCCACTTT. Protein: CASNNRVGNSPLHF. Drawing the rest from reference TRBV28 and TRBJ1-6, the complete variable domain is DVKVTQSSRYLVKRTGEKVFLECVQDMDHENMFWYRQDPGLGLRLIYFSYDVKMKEKGDIPEGYSVSREKKERFSLILESASTNQTSMYLCASNNRVGNSPLHFGNGTRLTVT.

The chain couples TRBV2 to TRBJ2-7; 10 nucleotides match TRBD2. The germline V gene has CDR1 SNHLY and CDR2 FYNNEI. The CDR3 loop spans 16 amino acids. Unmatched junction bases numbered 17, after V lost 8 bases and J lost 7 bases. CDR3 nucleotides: TGTGCCAGCCAGATATCCGGGACTAGCGCCCCCTCTGAGCAGTACTTC. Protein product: CASQISGTSAPSEQYF.

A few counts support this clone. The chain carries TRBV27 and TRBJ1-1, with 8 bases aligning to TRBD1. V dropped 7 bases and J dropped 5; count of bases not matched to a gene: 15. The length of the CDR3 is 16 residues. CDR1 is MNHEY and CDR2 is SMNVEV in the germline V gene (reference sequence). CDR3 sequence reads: CASKAQGASGMTEAFF. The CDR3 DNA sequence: TGTGCCAGCAAAGCGCAGGGGGCTTCAGGGATGACTGAAGCTTTCTTT.

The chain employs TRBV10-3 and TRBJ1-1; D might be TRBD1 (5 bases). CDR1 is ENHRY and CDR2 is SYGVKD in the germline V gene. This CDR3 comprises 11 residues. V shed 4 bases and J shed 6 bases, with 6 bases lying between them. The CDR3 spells CAISGGSEAFF. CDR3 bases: TGTGCCATCAGTGGGGGCTCTGAAGCTTTCTTT.

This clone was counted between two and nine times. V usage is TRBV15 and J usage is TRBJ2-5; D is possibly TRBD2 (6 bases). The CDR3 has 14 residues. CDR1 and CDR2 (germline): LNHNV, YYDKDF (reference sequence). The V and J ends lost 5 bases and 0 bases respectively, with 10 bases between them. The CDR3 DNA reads TGTGCCACCAGCGGGGGGTGGTACCAAGAGACCCAGTACTTC. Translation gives CATSGGWYQETQYF.

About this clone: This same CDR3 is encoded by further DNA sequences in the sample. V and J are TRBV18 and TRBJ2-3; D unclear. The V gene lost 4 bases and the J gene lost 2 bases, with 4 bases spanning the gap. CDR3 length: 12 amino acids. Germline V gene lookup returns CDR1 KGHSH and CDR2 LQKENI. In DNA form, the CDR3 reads TGTGCCAGCTCACTATACACAGATACGCAGTATTTT. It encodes CASSLYTDTQYF.

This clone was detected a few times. CDR3 amino acids: CATTFWESGTGELFF. CDR3 sequence (DNA): TGCGCCACCACGTTCTGGGAGTCGGGGACCGGGGAGCTGTTTTTT. The V call is TRBV5-1, the J call TRBJ2-2, with D possibly TRBD2 on 5 matching bases. From germline, CDR1 is SGHRS and CDR2 YFSETQ. The CDR3 totals 15 residues. Trimming left V 9 bases short and J 5 bases short, with 20 bases between.

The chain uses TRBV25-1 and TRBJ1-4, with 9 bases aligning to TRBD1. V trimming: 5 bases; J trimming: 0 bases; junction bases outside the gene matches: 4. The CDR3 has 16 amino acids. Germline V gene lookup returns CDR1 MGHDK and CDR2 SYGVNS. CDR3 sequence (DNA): TGTGCCAGCAGTAGACAGGGGGGGGCAACTAATGAAAAACTGTTTTTT. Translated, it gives CASSRQGGATNEKLFF. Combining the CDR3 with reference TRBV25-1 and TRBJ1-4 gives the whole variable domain EADIYQTPRYLVIGTGKKITLECSQTMGHDKMYWYQQDPGMELHLIHYSYGVNSTEKGDLSSESTVSRIRTEHFPLTLESARPSHTSQYLCASSRQGGATNEKLFFGSGTQLSVL.

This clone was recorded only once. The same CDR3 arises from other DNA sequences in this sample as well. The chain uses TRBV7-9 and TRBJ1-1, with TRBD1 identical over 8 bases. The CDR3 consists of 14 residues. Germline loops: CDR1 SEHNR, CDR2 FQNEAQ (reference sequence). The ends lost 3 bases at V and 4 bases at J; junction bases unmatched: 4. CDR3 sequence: CASSFQGAGTEAFF. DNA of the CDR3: TGTGCCAGCAGCTTTCAGGGGGCCGGCACTGAAGCTTTCTTT.

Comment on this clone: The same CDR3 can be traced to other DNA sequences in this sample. The CDR3 spells CASSLGQSTNEKLFF. CDR3 DNA sequence: TGCGCCAGCAGCTTGGGGCAGTCAACTAATGAAAAACTGTTTTTT. This rearrangement joins TRBV5-1 to TRBJ1-4; no clear D gene. CDR3 length: 15 residues. The germline V gene has CDR1 SGHRS and CDR2 YFSETQ. Trimming took 0 bases from V and 0 from J, leaving 6 bases between them.

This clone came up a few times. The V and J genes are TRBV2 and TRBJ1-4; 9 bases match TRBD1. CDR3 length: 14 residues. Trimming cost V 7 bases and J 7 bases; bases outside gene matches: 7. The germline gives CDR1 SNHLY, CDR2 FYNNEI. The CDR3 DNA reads TGTGCCAGCACCCAGGGACAGGGTTTTGAAAAACTGTTTTTT. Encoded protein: CASTQGQGFEKLFF.

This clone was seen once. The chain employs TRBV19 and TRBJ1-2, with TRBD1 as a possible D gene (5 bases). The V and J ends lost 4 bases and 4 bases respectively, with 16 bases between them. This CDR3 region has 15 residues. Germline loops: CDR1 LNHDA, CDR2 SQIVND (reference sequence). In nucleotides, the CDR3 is TGTGCCAGTAGTACGTCGGGACGCGGGAGCTATGGCTACACCTTC. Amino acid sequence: CASSTSGRGSYGYTF.

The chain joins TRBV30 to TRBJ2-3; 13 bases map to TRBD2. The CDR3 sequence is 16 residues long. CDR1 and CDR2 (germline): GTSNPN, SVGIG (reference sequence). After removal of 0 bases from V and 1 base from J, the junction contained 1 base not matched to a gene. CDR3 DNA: TGTGCCTGGAGTGTGGGGACTAGCGGGGGCACAGATACGCAGTATTTT. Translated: CAWSVGTSGGTDTQYF.

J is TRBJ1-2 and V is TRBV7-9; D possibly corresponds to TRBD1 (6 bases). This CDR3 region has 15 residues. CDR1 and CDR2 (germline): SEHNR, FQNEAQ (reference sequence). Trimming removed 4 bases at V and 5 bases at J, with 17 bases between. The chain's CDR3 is CASSSTGTLGYGYTF. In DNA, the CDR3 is TGTGCCAGCAGCTCCACAGGGACCCTAGGGTATGGCTACACCTTC.

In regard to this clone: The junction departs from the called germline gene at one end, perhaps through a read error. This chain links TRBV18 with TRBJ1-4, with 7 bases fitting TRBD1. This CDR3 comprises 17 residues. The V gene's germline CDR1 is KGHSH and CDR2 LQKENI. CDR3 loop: CASSPVPYRGGEEKLFF. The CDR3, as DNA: TGTGCCAGTTCACCTGTCCCATACAGGGGAGGAGAGGAAAAACTGTTTTTT. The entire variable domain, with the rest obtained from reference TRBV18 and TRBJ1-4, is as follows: NAGVMQNPRHLVRRRGQEARLRCSPMKGHSHVYWYRQLPEEGLKFMVYLQKENIIDESGMPKERFSAEFPKEGPSILRIQQVVRGDSAAYFCASSPVPYRGGEEKLFFGSGTQLSVL.

CDR3: CASSDFVREISSYEQYF. The CDR3 nucleotides read TGTGCCAGCAGTGACTTCGTCCGGGAGATAAGCTCCTACGAGCAGTACTTC. The chain employs TRBV6-4 and TRBJ2-7, with D tentatively TRBD2 (6 bases). The CDR3 spans 17 residues. Per the germline V gene, CDR1 is MRHNA and CDR2 is SNTAGT. Trimming pared 1 base from V and 0 bases from J, leaving 16 bases between.

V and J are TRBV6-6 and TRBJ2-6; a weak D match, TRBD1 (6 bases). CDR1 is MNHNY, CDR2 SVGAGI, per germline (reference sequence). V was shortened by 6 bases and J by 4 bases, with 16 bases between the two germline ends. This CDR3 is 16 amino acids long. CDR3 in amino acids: CASRPSVGAGANVLTF. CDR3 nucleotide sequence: TGTGCCAGCAGACCATCCGTGGGGGCGGGGGCCAACGTCCTGACTTTC.

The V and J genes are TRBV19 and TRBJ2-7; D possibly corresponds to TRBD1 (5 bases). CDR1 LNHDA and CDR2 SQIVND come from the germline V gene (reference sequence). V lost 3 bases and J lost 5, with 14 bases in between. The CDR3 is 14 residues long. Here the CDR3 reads CASSMGQPGHEQYF. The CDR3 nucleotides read TGTGCCAGTAGTATGGGGCAACCGGGCCACGAGCAGTACTTC.

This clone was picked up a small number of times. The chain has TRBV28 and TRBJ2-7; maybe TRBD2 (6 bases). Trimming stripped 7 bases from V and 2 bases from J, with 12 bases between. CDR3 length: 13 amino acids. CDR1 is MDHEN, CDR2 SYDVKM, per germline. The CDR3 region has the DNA TGTGCCAGCACGCGGGGCTCTCCCTACGAGCAGTACTTC. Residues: CASTRGSPYEQYF.

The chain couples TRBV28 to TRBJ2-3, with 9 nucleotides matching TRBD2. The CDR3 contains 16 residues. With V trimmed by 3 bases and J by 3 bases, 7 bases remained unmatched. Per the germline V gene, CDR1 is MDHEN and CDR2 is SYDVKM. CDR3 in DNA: TGTGCCAGCAGTTTGCTGCTAGCGGGGTCGACAGATACGCAGTATTTT. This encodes CASSLLLAGSTDTQYF.